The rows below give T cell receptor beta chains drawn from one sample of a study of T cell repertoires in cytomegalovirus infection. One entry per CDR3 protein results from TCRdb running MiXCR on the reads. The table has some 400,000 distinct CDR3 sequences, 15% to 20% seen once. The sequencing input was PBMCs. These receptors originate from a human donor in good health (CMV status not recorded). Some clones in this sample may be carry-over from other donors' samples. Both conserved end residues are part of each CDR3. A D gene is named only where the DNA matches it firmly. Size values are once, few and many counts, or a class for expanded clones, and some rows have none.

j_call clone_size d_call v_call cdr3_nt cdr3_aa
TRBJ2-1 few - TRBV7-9 TGTGCCAGCAGCATTAGTCCCCTGGAGCAGTTCTTC CASSISPLEQFF
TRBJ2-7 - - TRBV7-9 TGTGCCAGCAGCTTAGCTGGGGGGGCTGACTACGAGCAGTACTTC CASSLAGGADYEQYF
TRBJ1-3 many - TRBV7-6 TGTGCCAGCAGCTTAAATGTGGGCCCTGGAAACACCATATATTTT CASSLNVGPGNTIYF
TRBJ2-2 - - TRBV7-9 TGTGCCAGCAGCCGTCAACCGGGACGCTCGAACACCGGGGAGCTGTTTTTT CASSRQPGRSNTGELFF
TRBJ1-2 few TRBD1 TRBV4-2 TGTGCCAGCAGCCAAGTTAGGACAGGCAACTATGGCTACACCTTC CASSQVRTGNYGYTF
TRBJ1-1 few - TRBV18 TGTGCCAGCTCACTCCGCCGGGAACACACTGAAGCTTTCTTT CASSLRREHTEAFF
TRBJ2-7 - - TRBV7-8 TGTGCCAGCAGCTTAGGTAGCTTGGGCGAGCAGTACTTC CASSLGSLGEQYF
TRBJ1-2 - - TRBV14 TGTGCCAGCAGCCATGGACAGACCTATGGCTACACCTTC CASSHGQTYGYTF
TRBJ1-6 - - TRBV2 TGTGCCAGCAGTGAAGGCCGTGCCTACCTGGGCATTATTAATTCACCCCTCCACTTT CASSEGRAYLGIINSPLHF
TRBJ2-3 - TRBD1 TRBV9 TGTGCCAGCAGCGATAGAGGGACAGGGGAAGATACGCAGTATTTT CASSDRGTGEDTQYF
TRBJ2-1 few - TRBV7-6 TGTGCCAGCAGCTTAGCGGCCTGGGAGCAGTTCTTC CASSLAAWEQFF
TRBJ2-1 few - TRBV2 TGTGCCAGCAGTGAAGCGATTTTAAGGGGAAATGAGCAGTTCTTC CASSEAILRGNEQFF
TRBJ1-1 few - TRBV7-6 TGTGCCAGCAGCCCTAAGCTTAAGGTGGAGGCTGAAGCTTTCTTT CASSPKLKVEAEAFF
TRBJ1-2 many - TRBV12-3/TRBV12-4 TGTGCCAGCAGCCGGGCGGGGGTCTTGGACTATGGCTACACCTTC CASSRAGVLDYGYTF
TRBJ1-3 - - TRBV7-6 TGTGCCAGCAGCTCCCAACTGACTGGAAACACCATATATTTT CASSSQLTGNTIYF
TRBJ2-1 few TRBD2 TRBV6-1 TGTGCCAGCCAGCCAGTAGCGGGGGGGCCCTATGAGCAGTTCTTC CASQPVAGGPYEQFF
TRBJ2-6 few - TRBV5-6 TGTGCCAGCAGCTTGTTTTACAGGGCTGGGGCCAACGTCCTGACTTTC CASSLFYRAGANVLTF
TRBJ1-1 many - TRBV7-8 TGTGCCAGCAGCTTAGCTCGGTGGGCTTCAGCCCCTTTCTTT CASSLARWASAPFF
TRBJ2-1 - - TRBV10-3 TGTGCCATCAGCGCCGCCCTAGATCGATCCTACAATGAGCAGTTCTTC CAISAALDRSYNEQFF
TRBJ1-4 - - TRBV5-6 TGTGCCAGCAGTTCTCCGTTGGGCAGGGCTGGTGAAAAACTGTTTTTT CASSSPLGRAGEKLFF
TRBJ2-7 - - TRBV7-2 TGTGCCAGCAGCTTAACCCGGGACGGAACCTACGAGCAGTACTTC CASSLTRDGTYEQYF
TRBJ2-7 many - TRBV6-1 TGTGCCAGCAGAACCTGGACCCTCTCCTACGAGCAGTACTTC CASRTWTLSYEQYF
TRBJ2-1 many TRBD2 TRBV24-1 TGTGCCACCAGTGATCCGGCGGGAGGCCCGGGAGGTAACAATGAGCAGTTCTTC CATSDPAGGPGGNNEQFF
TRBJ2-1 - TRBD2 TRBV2 TGTGCCAGCGATCCGGGGGGGACCAATGAGCAGTTCTTC CASDPGGTNEQFF
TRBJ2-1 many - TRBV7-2 TGTGCCAGCAGCTTAGTCTTCTCGGCGGAAGGGCAGTTCTTC CASSLVFSAEGQFF
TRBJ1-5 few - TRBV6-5 TGTGCCAGCAGTGCCGGGCCGGGGAGCAATCAGCCCCAGCATTTT CASSAGPGSNQPQHF
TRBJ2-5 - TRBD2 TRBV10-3 TGTGCCATCAGTGATCCTAGCGGGATTCAAGAGACCCAGTACTTC CAISDPSGIQETQYF
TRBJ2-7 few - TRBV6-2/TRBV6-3 TGTGCCAGCAGTCCTCTCCTGGGCCACGAGCAGTACTTC CASSPLLGHEQYF
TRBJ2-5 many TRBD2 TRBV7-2 TGTGCCAGCAGCTTAGGTCTCCAGCGGGGGGGGGAGACCCAGTACTTC CASSLGLQRGGETQYF
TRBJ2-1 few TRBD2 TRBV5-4 TGTGCCAGCAGCTTGGGTGGAGCGGGGGTTTATGAGCAGTTCTTC CASSLGGAGVYEQFF
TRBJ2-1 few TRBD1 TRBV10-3 TGTGCCATCGGACAGGGGGTATACAATGAGCAGTTCTTC CAIGQGVYNEQFF
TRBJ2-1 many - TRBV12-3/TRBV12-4 TGTGCCAGCAGCCCGTCGGACGCGTACAATGAGCAGTTCTTC CASSPSDAYNEQFF
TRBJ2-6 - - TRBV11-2 TGTGCCAGCAGCTTCGGAACGGGAGGGGCCAACGTCCTGACTTTC CASSFGTGGANVLTF
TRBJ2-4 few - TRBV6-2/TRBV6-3 TGTGCCAGCAGTGCCTCGGGAAACATTCAGTACTTC CASSASGNIQYF
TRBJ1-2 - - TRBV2 TGTGCCAGCTGGGAGGGATTTTATGGCTACACCTTC CASWEGFYGYTF
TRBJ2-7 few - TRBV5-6 TGTGCCAGCAGCTTGGAATTCGCAGGGCCCTACGAGCAGTACTTC CASSLEFAGPYEQYF
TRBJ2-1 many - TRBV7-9 TGTGCCAGCAGCCCCCGACCGGATGAGCAGTTCTTC CASSPRPDEQFF
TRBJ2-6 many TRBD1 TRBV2 TGTGCCACTAGACCGGGACAGGGTTCTGGGGCCAACGTCCTGACTTTC CATRPGQGSGANVLTF
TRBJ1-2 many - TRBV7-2 TGTGCCAGCAGATGGGCAGGGGATATCTCTAACTATGGCTACACCTTC CASRWAGDISNYGYTF
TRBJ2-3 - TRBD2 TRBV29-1 TGCAGCGTTGCGATTGGCGGGAGGTCAGATACGCAGTATTTT CSVAIGGRSDTQYF
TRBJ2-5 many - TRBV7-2 TGTGCCAGCAGCGCCCAGTTCCCCGAGACCCAGTACTTC CASSAQFPETQYF
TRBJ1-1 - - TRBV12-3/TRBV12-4 TGTGCCAGCAGCCTCCGGGGCCCAAGAGCTTTCTTT CASSLRGPRAFF
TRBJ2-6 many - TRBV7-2 TGTGCCAGCAGCCATCAGGGTACCGGGGCCAACGTCCTGACTTTC CASSHQGTGANVLTF
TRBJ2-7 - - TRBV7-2 TGTGCCAGCAGCTTTGTGTTTTCCGGGGGCGGCTACGAGCAGTACTTC CASSFVFSGGGYEQYF
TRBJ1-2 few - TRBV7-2 TGTGCCAGCAGCCGACAGTGGGCCGAATACTACACCTTC CASSRQWAEYYTF
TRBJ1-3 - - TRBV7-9 TGTGCCAGCAGCCCCTCCGGCTACTCTGGAAACACCATATATTTT CASSPSGYSGNTIYF
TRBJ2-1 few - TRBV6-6 TGTGCCAGCAGCTTTCCTCCGAGTTCCGTCTCACATGAGCAGTTCTTC CASSFPPSSVSHEQFF
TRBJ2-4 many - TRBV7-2 TGTGCCAGCAGCATCCTGCCGGGGCAGGGTGGTCAGTACTTC CASSILPGQGGQYF
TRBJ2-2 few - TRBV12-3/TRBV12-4 TGTGCCAGCAGTGCCCGAGCGTGGAACACCGGGGAGCTGTTTTTT CASSARAWNTGELFF
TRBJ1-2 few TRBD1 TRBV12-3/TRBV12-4 TGTGCCAGCAGTTTATGGGGACAGTATGGCTACACCTTC CASSLWGQYGYTF